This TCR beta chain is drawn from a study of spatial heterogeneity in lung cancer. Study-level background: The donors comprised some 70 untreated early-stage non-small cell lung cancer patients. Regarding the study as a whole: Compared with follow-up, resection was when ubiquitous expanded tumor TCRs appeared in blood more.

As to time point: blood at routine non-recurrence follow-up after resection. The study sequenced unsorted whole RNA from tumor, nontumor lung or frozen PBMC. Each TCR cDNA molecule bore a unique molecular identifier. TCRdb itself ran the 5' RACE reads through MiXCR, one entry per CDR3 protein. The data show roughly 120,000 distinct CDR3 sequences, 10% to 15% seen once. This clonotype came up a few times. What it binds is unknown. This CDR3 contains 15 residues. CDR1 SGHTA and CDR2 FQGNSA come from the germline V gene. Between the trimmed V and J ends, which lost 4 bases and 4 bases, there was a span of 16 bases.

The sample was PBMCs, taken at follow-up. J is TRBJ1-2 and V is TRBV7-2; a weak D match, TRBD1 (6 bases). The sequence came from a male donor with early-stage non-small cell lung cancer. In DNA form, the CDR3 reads TGTGCCAGCAGCTCCCTACCAGGGGCGGGCTATGGCTACACCTTC. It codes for CASSSLPGAGYGYTF.